What follows is one TCR delta chain and its context. Mismatch with germline at one junction end may stem from a read error. TCRdb re-called the RT-PCR reads via CATT. The sample yields roughly 1,300 delta-chain clones, about 3.4% seen once. This record comes from a study of gamma-delta T cells after stem cell transplantation. CDR1 GEAIGNYY and CDR2 EKD come from the germline V gene. CDR3 size: 18 residues. The sample taken for sequencing was gamma-delta T cells. This TCR derives from a human donor. It is not recorded whose cells these are; they may come from a transplant donor. This chain connects TRDV2 to TRDJ1, with TRDD3 matching over 8 bases. The CDR3 sequence: CACDTVGSGIHETDELIF. The CDR3 coding sequence is TGTGCCTGTGACACCGTTGGATCGGGGATACACGAAACCGATGAACTCATCTTT.